The 16 T cell receptor beta chains reported below all come from one sample, sequenced in a study of blood T cell repertoires in COVID-19. Profiled with immunoSEQ multiplex PCR; TCRdb holds only in-frame clones, not every one. The sample carries 95,000 to 100,000 clones, about 84% recorded once. Sequenced input: peripheral blood. The receptor set was obtained from a woman of 80 years or more with acute or convalescent COVID-19.

The chain recombines TRBV18 with TRBJ2-5, with unresolved D. Looked up from germline, CDR1 is KGHSH and CDR2 is LQKENI. The V end lost 6 bases, the J end lost 2 bases, and 10 bases lay between the germline ends. The CDR3 length is 13 residues. CDR3 sequence (DNA): TGTGCCAGCTCTCGCGAGAGACAAGAGACCCAGTACTTC. Amino acids: CASSRERQETQYF.

The J gene is TRBJ2-7, the V gene TRBV24-1; D is unresolved. CDR3 size: 16 residues. Looked up from germline, CDR1 is KGHDR and CDR2 is SFDVKD. Trimming stripped 3 bases from V and 6 bases from J, with 20 bases between. CDR3 bases: TGTGCCACCAGTGATAGACCCGACCAGCCCTGGGCCGAGCAGTACGTC. This codes for CATSDRPDQPWAEQYV.

The rearrangement joins TRBV6-2 or TRBV6-3 to TRBJ1-2; no reliable D call. The V gene's germline CDR1 is MNHEY and CDR2 SVGEGT. V shed 2 bases and J shed 8 bases, with 15 bases lying between them. The CDR3 loop spans 14 amino acids. This CDR3 is CASSYRPTRGGYTF. CDR3 DNA: TGTGCCAGCAGTTACCGTCCAACCCGGGGAGGCTACACCTTC.

CDR3 loop: CAWSSNSPLHF. CDR3 sequence (DNA): TGTGCCTGGAGTTCAAATTCACCCCTCCACTTT. J is TRBJ1-6 and V is TRBV30; the D is unclear. The CDR3 has 11 residues. In germline, CDR1 is GTSNPN, CDR2 SVGIG (reference sequence). V was trimmed by 2 bases and J by 7 bases, leaving 3 bases between them.

This rearrangement joins TRBV5-1 to TRBJ1-6; possible D gene TRBD1, 5 bases. CDR3 size: 15 residues. Germline V gene lookup returns CDR1 SGHRS and CDR2 YFSETQ. V was trimmed by 3 bases and J by 7 bases, leaving 14 bases between them. The CDR3 is CASSSAGGDNSPLHF. Written as DNA, the CDR3 is TGCGCCAGCAGCTCCGCCGGAGGGGACAATTCACCCCTCCACTTT.

This chain joins TRBV2 and TRBJ1-2; no clear D gene. V shed 7 bases and J shed 4 bases, with 10 bases lying between them. Germline V gene lookup returns CDR1 SNHLY and CDR2 FYNNEI. This CDR3 contains 12 residues. Written as DNA, the CDR3 is TGTGCCAGCACTGCCGGGAGCTATGGCTACACCTTC. This codes for CASTAGSYGYTF.

V and J are TRBV21-1 and TRBJ1-3; the table's D call TRBD1 went unverified against the DNA. TRBV21-1 is given as a pseudogene. The CDR3 contains 16 residues. In nucleotides, the CDR3 is TGTGCCAGCAGCAAACGGGACAGGGGGACGGAAAACACCATATATTTT. Amino acid sequence: CASSKRDRGTENTIYF.

The chain uses TRBV4-3 and TRBJ1-6, with D possibly being TRBD1 (6 bases). The germline CDR1 and CDR2 sequences are LGHNA and YSLEER. Trimming pared 2 bases from V and 10 bases from J, leaving 15 bases between. This CDR3 is 15 amino acids long. CDR3 region: CASSQQGARGSPLHF. The DNA of the CDR3 is TGCGCCAGCAGCCAACAGGGCGCAAGGGGGTCACCCCTCCACTTT.

As DNA, the CDR3 is TGCGCCAGCAGTTTTGGACAGGCCGGGGCAGATACGCAGTATTTT. The encoded protein is CASSFGQAGADTQYF. The chain combines TRBV5-1 with TRBJ2-3; 7 bases line up with TRBD1. CDR3 length: 15 residues. Germline V gene data show CDR1 as SGHRS and CDR2 as YFSETQ. With V trimmed by 5 bases and J by 4 bases, 10 bases remained unmatched.

V is TRBV27 and J is TRBJ1-1, with a possible D match to TRBD1 (5 bases). The CDR3 runs 11 residues. Germline CDR1 MNHEY, CDR2 SMNVEV (reference sequence). Trimming left V 6 bases short and J 7 bases short, with 9 bases between. CDR3 sequence (DNA): TGTGCCAGCAGCCTTAGGGGTGAAGCTTTCTTT. Amino acid sequence: CASSLRGEAFF.

The chain joins TRBV7-9 to TRBJ2-2; TRBD1 matches at 7 bases. Germline V gene sequence: CDR1 SEHNR, CDR2 FQNEAQ (reference sequence). The CDR3 has 17 residues. Trimming removed 5 bases from V and 0 bases from J; junction bases left unmatched: 9. CDR3 protein: CASSLLLDRTNTGELFF. The CDR3 DNA is TGTGCCAGCAGCCTATTACTGGACAGGACGAACACCGGGGAGCTGTTTTTT.

This chain uses TRBV2 with TRBJ1-1; D gene uncertain. Germline V gene data show CDR1 as SNHLY and CDR2 as FYNNEI. Trimming stripped 5 bases from V and 8 bases from J, with 9 bases between. This CDR3 has 11 amino acids. The CDR3 coding sequence is TGTGCCAGCAGTACTCGGTCGGAAGCTTTCTTT. The encoded protein is CASSTRSEAFF.

Only a few counts were recorded for this clone. This rearrangement joins TRBV5-1 to TRBJ1-2, with D unresolved. This CDR3 is 13 amino acids long. Germline CDR1 reads SGHRS; CDR2 reads YFSETQ. Trimming pared 4 bases from V and 3 bases from J, leaving 10 bases between. CDR3 nucleotides: TGCGCCAGCAGCCCGGAGGGCCACTATGGCTACACCTTC. Protein product: CASSPEGHYGYTF. Supplemented by reference TRBV5-1 and TRBJ1-2, the full variable domain reads KAGVTQTPRYLIKTRGQQVTLSCSPISGHRSVSWYQQTPGQGLQFLFEYFSETQRNKGNFPGRFSGRQFSNSRSEMNVSTLELGDSALYLCASSPEGHYGYTFGSGTRLTVV.

The chain combines TRBV29-1 with TRBJ1-2, with 8 positions matching TRBD1. The V gene end was trimmed by 6 bases and the J gene end by 0 bases; junction bases not matched to a gene: 3. The CDR3 extends over 13 amino acids. Germline V gene lookup returns CDR1 SQVTM and CDR2 ANQGSEA. The CDR3 DNA reads TGCAGCGTGAAACAGGGGGCTAACTATGGCTACACCTTC. Its translation is CSVKQGANYGYTF.

This clone was picked up one time. V is TRBV10-3 and J is TRBJ1-5; TRBD1 is a possible D gene (5 bases). Trimming stripped 11 bases from V and 8 bases from J, with 19 bases between. CDR1 and CDR2 (germline): ENHRY, SYGVKD. CDR3 length equals 13 residues. CDR3 sequence (DNA): TGTGCCGCCACACCTGGCCCCAGGGAGCCCCAGCATTTT. As protein: CAATPGPREPQHF.

This clone turned up a few times. The rearrangement links TRBV6-2 or TRBV6-3 to TRBJ1-5; maybe TRBD1 (6 bases). Trimming removed 3 bases from V and 2 bases from J, with 14 bases in between. This CDR3 has 16 residues. Germline CDR1 MNHEY, CDR2 SVGEGT. CDR3 region: CASSYGGSIGNQPQHF. The CDR3 coding sequence is TGTGCCAGCAGTTATGGGGGCAGTATCGGCAATCAGCCCCAGCATTTT.